This record looks at one T cell receptor beta chain sequence and its context. No cognate antigen has been identified for it. No base-level quality is on record; no much larger clone is a single base apart. To prepare the library, the immunoSEQ multiplex PCR assay was applied. The multiplex PCR relied on a mix of 60 forward primers for TCR Vbeta segments and 13 reverse primers for TCR Jbeta segments. Amplification of the CDR3 region of rearranged TCR beta genes was performed with a multiplex PCR assay on genomic DNA. The amplified TCR beta libraries were sequenced on the Illumina HiSeq System as 87-base-pair reads. The source study handled its data this way. Across the 500 to 850 repertoires, a later analysis counted 80 million or so unique TCR beta chains, some 11 million of which were shared by at least two donors. Raw reads were error-corrected and collapsed into unique sequences by a nearest-neighbor algorithm in which closely related sequences were merged to remove PCR and sequencing errors. CDR3 sequences were aligned to IMGT reference sequences to assign V, D and J gene segments. For a sequence to be retained, at least a six-nucleotide match to both a V gene segment and a J gene segment was required. Rearrangements were called productive when the CDR3 lacked stop codons and stayed in frame with V and J; all others were non-productive. Following IMGT convention, CDR3 was defined as the stretch from the second conserved V-encoded cysteine to the conserved J-encoded phenylalanine. The earlier analysis of some 550 of the donors excluded any sequence lacking an unambiguous match to a single V gene segment. In an earlier analysis of approximately 550 of the donors, V segments were called functional above 56.7% productive rearrangements and were called segregating when the between-donor standard deviation exceeded 5%. A statistical classification framework was built to diagnose cytomegalovirus status from the catalog of TCR beta chain sequences. V and J gene assignment, in a later analysis, came from comparing TCR nucleotide sequences with IMGT/GENE-DB human TR gene sequences. A later analysis assigned CDR3 sequences and most-parsimonious VDJ recombination scenarios with the TCRdist pipeline. In a later analysis, each TCR beta chain was defined by its CDR3 amino acid sequence together with its V-gene family, and reads without a unique V-gene family were excluded. To address suspected cross-contamination and a sequencing artifact, a later analysis removed approximately 600 highly shared, low-generation-probability nucleotide sequences. In a later analysis, a clonal expansion index was calculated for each public chain from normalized within-repertoire ranks of inferred template counts. In a later analysis, generation probabilities were computed using a VDJ recombination model fitted to out-of-frame rearrangements, and the results were checked against IGoR. In a later analysis, hypergeometric tests were used to score TCR-TCR, TCR-HLA and TCR-CMV co-occurrence, with a repertoire-size bias correction applied to TCR pairs. To estimate false discovery rates, a later analysis permuted the HLA or CMV assignments 20 times. In a later analysis, co-occurring TCRs were grouped using DBSCAN, with TCRdist sequence similarity added in when clustering inside HLA-allele-positive subsets. For co-occurrence clustering, repertoires with fewer than 30,000 or more than 120,000 public chains were excluded, along with a handful of repertoires with anomalous nucleotide sharing. Imported from immuneACCESS, the table was reduced by TCRdb to in-frame sequences with V and J called. These copies leave out some clones; in studies compared against another copy, an unresolved V gene accounts for under half, and the cause of the remainder is not known. For V, J and clone size, that table is used; D and trimming come from the DNA. The sample yields 95,000 to 150,000 clones; 80% were counted once. The ten largest clones represent 8.8% of the sample.

This sample was included in a study of cytomegalovirus exposure and HLA in healthy donors (dated by TCRdb to 2017 to 2019). Study-level background: In an earlier analysis of approximately 640 of the donors, around 300 Gb of sequence data and roughly 100 million unique TCR beta sequences from approximately 180 million T cells were reported. The study used immunosequencing to profile the T cell repertoires of approximately 690 subjects and linked those repertoires to cytomegalovirus serostatus. A later genetic analysis used genome-wide SNP genotypes for about three fifths of the 666 donors, treating that subset as a discovery cohort. Every discovery cohort repertoire had been produced on one sequencing platform. Typing coverage varied by locus: about 629-640 donors for A, B, C, DRB1 and DQB1; approximately 520 for DQA1; approximately 610 for DPA1; under 490 for DPB1. The study aimed to test whether signatures of past pathogen exposure could be identified by cataloging public T cell receptors. In the later analysis, no new phenotypic data were used to find candidate immune exposures; instead, reliance was placed on TCR beta sequences and their occurrence across donors. To decide whether each TCR beta V gene segment behaved as functional or pseudogenic, an earlier analysis of several hundred of the donors relied on high-throughput TCR beta sequencing. A separate validation cohort of 90 to 150 different subjects was used in addition to the roughly 620-subject first cohort. The genetic ancestry cluster associated with self-reported Caucasian donors included over 80% of the 398 genotyped donors. About five DR-DQ haplotypes were treated as single units for association and clustering because of strong linkage in the cohort. On average, around 240,000 unique TCR beta nucleotide sequences were sequenced per donor among roughly 430 genotyped donors of the cohort, with about 19% of those sequences being non-productive. To predict cytomegalovirus infection status, the study combined high-throughput TCR immunosequencing, statistical association of individual TCRs with disease status, and machine learning. In a later analysis, previously published TCR beta repertoires from roughly 710 donors were re-analyzed and high-resolution HLA genotyping was added so that TCR occurrence patterns could be studied. Roughly 300 gigabases of sequencing data and roughly 80 million unique TCR sequences made up an early release that covered some 640 HLA-typed donors. HLA typing included class I and class II loci at four-digit resolution. Alongside the repertoire data, information on donor age, sex, ethnicity and CMV serostatus was compiled.

The germline V gene (reference sequence) gives CDR1 as GTSNPN and CDR2 as SVGIG. From the cysteine through the phenylalanine, the CDR3 covers 13 amino acids. Kept here is only the CDR3 DNA, which spans 39 bases and is read in frame from base 1. The V and J ends are trimmed by 1 base and 1 base, leaving 7 bases between them. Summary of the overall study and its limitations: Only TCR beta chains were sequenced in this cohort, and the absence of alpha or paired-chain data limited detectable features. The only immune exposure information available for the cohort was CMV serostatus. When HLA alleles, especially DR and DQ, strongly co-occurred, TCR associations were difficult to assign to individual alleles. A later analysis found that most CMV-associated TCR beta chains appeared HLA-restricted, with HLA associations seemingly driven largely by CMV exposure. Because counts were too low, 15 to 20 rarely observed V segments, including chromosome 9 orphons, were left out of the earlier analysis of approximately 580 of the donors. An association between a missense DCLRE1C variant and V-gene and J-gene trimming of TCR beta chains was found in a later genetic analysis and replicated in an independent cohort. A cluster of highly shared sequence variants was judged likely to represent a technical artifact of the sequencing pipeline. Across donors, most TCR sequences were observed very rarely, whereas some public TCRs were present in many individuals. In both the original and validation cohorts, the classifier was reported to diagnose cytomegalovirus status with high specificity and sensitivity. The 87-base-pair reads could not distinguish some IMGT-functional V segments, including TRBV6-2 and TRBV6-3, so those segments were excluded. In a later analysis, the rate of TCR association differed among HLA loci, with DRB1 alleles having the most associated TCRs and HLA-C alleles having the fewest. In vitro tests confirmed that three of the cytomegalovirus-associated TCR beta chains recognize cytomegalovirus antigens. In the study, 164 TCR beta chains were listed as associated with cytomegalovirus. In a later genetic analysis, fewer N-insertions in productive TCRs were reported among donors in an Asian-associated ancestry cluster than the roughly 640-donor mean. A further reported finding was that TCR beta sequences accurately predicted the HLA-A and HLA-B alleles for most subjects in the first cohort. An earlier analysis of approximately 600 of the donors showed that most TCR beta V segments appeared in productive rearrangements either about 87% or about 30% of the time, which broadly matched IMGT annotations. Correlated functional status among segregating V segments might be attributable to linkage disequilibrium, but an unknown experimental factor could not be ruled out. In a later analysis, HLA-associated TCR beta chains showed more clonal expansion and lower generation probabilities than non-associated chains that were equally common. The authors suggested that the approach could potentially be extended to other disease states and immunological phenotypes. Because some donors lacked HLA typing at each locus, the association tests relied only on the typed subset. At a false discovery rate of 0.05, a later analysis linked fewer than 20,000 TCR beta sequences to specific HLA alleles. The presence/absence analyses assumed that sequencing depth was roughly uniform across donors, and that assumption may not be true. In a later analysis, several top co-occurrence clusters were reported to appear linked to parvovirus B19, influenza, CMV and Epstein-Barr virus.

The cohort was made up of approximately 670 healthy bone marrow donors. Cohort members were all nominally healthy when sampled, although unrecorded immune exposures were likely present. The donor tested CMV seropositive, placing the donor among the 250 to 300 seropositive members of the cohort. Each donor provided a peripheral blood sample, and peripheral blood mononuclear cells were used for TCR beta sequencing. The Qiagen DNeasy Blood Extraction Kit was used to extract genomic DNA from the blood cell samples. Rearrangement joined TRBV30 to TRBJ1-1, with no confidently assigned D gene. The material sequenced was PBMCs. The source of this sequence is a female donor in good health and CMV-seropositive. At the DNA level, the sequence is TGTGCCTGGAGTGCGAAGCAGAACACTGAAGCTTTCTTT. Its protein is CAWSAKQNTEAFF.